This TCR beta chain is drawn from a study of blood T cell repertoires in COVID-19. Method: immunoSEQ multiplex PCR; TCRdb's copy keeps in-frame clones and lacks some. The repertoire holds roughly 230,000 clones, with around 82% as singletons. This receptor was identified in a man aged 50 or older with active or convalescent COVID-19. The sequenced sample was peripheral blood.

The CDR3 protein is CASSLDAGGGTDTQYF. The CDR3 DNA reads TGCGCCAGCAGCTTGGATGCGGGGGGTGGCACAGATACGCAGTATTTT. The V call is TRBV5-1, the J call TRBJ2-3, with 8 bases fitting TRBD2. V was clipped by 0 bases and J by 1 base; unmatched bases: 4. The CDR3 has 16 residues. The germline CDR1 and CDR2 sequences are SGHRS and YFSETQ.